This T cell receptor beta chain originates from a study of cytotoxic CD8 clonotypes in ibrutinib-treated CLL. Germline V gives CDR1 SGHVS, CDR2 FQNEAQ. This CDR3 is built from 16 residues. V was clipped by 1 base and J by 0 bases, with 10 bases between them. Clones were read by immunoSEQ multiplex PCR, and TCRdb kept only the in-frame ones, dropping some. The profile shows about 250,000 clones, 70% of them singletons. The chain combines TRBV7-8 with TRBJ2-4; D unresolved. Sequencing used PBMCs, obtained after 24 months of ibrutinib treatment. This TCR was recovered from a human donor with chronic lymphocytic leukemia. The CDR3 is CASSLGPQLAKNIQYF. CDR3 DNA sequence: TGTGCCAGCAGCTTAGGTCCCCAGCTAGCCAAAAACATTCAGTACTTC.